What follows is one TCR gamma chain and its context. This clone counts as medium-sized (0.01 to 0.1%). It lacks a known antigen. There are no base qualities to consult, and no much larger clone falls within one base. This CDR3 is also generated by other DNA sequences in the sample. RNA was isolated using the RNeasy mini kit, and reverse transcription was performed with Superscript III. CDR3 amplicons were produced by multiplex PCR using pooled V-gene forward primers and a constant-region reverse primer with Illumina adaptor overhangs. Amplicons were gel-purified, then indexed with Nextera index primers over eight extra PCR cycles and purified with AMPure XP beads. Sequencing of the libraries was done on an Illumina MiSeq using paired-end 250 bp reads, dual indexing and an approximately 19% PhiX spike-in. The study's processing was this. Read quality was checked with FastQC, and TRG read pairs were merged using ea-utils fastq-join. Annotation of sequences was performed with IMGT/HighV-QUEST, only productive sequences with unambiguous V-gene assignment were retained, and clonotypes were defined by identical CDR3 sequence. For downstream analysis, the tools were VDJtools 1.1.1, tcR 2.2.3, Treemap and vegan Shannon diversity in R 3.4.4. The public reads were reprocessed by TCRdb using CATT, and rows of matching DNA were later combined. TCRdb assigned the V and J calls; the authors' analysis was not used. Here the sample has 20,000 to 25,000 gamma-chain clones; around 13% occur a single time. The ten largest make up 1.9% of the sample.

These data are taken from a study of Vδ1+ human thymocytes (dated by TCRdb to 2017 to 2018). For the study in its entirety: The study characterised mRNA-level TRG and TRD CDR3 repertoires of highly purified Vdelta1+ thymocytes from young children as a data resource. The multiplex-based CDR3 amplicon strategy had previously been validated against 5'RACE-based CDR3 amplicon generation methods.

The V end gives up 0 bases and the J end 5 bases, leaving 4 bases in the junction not matched to a gene. The germline V gene provides CDR1 EGSNGY and CDR2 YDSYNSKV. The CDR3, cysteine through phenylalanine, is 13 amino acids long. CDR3 DNA is the only sequence kept; it has 39 bases, read in frame from the first base. Thymic samples were depleted of alphabeta T cells, then CD3+ TCRVdelta1+ TCRVdelta2- thymocytes were FACS-sorted. The purity of the sorted Vdelta1+ thymocytes was between roughly 98% and 99.6%. The thymic specimens were obtained from roughly 8 paediatric patients, aged about 5 days to 15 months, who were having corrective cardiac surgery. Thymic tissue was dispersed, and mononuclear cells were isolated on a Histopaque-1077 density gradient. For staining, the antibodies used were anti-TCRVdelta1 clone TS8.2, anti-TCRVdelta2 clone B6, anti-CD3 clone HIT3a and anti-TCRalphabeta clone IP26.

Overall study outcomes, separate from this receptor: Thymic TRG and TRD repertoires appeared highly polyclonal with Gaussian CDR3 length distributions, unlike oligoclonal peripheral blood repertoires. Numerous TRG clonotypes were shared among donors (up to about 7x10^3), while TRD repertoires were essentially private (a maximum of 116 shared). The use of highly purified populations and single-cell validation was advised by the authors, since misinterpretation of bulk repertoire data could be caused by unexpected Vdelta2 sequences. Although sort purity was high, roughly 20% of thymic TRD sequences were Vdelta2 (with a few Vdelta3), in contrast to the peripheral blood Vdelta1+ controls. No clustering by age or sex was observed, so analyses did not stratify donors by these variables.

The source is a child younger than two who had congenital heart surgery. The receptor chain draws on TRGV2 and TRGJ1 or TRGJ2. Sequenced sample: Vdelta1+ gamma-delta thymocytes from the thymus. The intended sense of this specimen's cell subset or site label: FACS-sorted CD3+ TCRalphabeta- TCRVdelta1+ TCRVdelta2- thymocytes. The CDR3 has the sequence CATWDGPDYKKLF. The DNA sequence is as follows: TGTGCCACCTGGGACGGGCCCGATTATAAGAAACTCTTT.